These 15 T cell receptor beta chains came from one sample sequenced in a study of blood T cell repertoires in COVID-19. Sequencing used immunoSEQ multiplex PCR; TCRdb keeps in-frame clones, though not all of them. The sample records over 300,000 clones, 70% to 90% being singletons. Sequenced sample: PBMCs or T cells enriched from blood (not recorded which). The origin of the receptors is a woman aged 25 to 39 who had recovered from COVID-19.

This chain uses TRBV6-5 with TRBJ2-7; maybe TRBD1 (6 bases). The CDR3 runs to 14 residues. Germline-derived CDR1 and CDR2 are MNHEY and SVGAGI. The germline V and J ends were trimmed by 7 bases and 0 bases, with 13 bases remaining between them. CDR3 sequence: CASTRTENSYEQYF. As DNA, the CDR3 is TGTGCCAGCACCAGGACAGAGAACTCCTACGAGCAGTACTTC.

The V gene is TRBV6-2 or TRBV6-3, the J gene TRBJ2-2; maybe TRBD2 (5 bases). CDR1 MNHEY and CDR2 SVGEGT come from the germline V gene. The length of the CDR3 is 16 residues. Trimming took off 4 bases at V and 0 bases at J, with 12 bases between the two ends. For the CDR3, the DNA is TGTGCCAGCAGTTTCCGCGCGAGGGCGAACACCGGGGAGCTGTTTTTT. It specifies CASSFRARANTGELFF.

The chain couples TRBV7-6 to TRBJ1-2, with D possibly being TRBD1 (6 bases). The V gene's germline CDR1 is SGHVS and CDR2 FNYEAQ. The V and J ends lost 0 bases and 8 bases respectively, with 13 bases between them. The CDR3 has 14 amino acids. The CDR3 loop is CASSLAPRGSGYTF. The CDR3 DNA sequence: TGTGCCAGCAGCTTAGCCCCCAGGGGCAGCGGCTACACCTTC.

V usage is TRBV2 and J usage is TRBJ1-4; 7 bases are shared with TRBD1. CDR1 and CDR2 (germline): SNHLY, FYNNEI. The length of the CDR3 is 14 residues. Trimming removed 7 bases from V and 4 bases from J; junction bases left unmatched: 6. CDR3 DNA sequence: TGTGCCAGCACCCAGGACAGGCTTAATGAAAAACTGTTTTTT. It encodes CASTQDRLNEKLFF.

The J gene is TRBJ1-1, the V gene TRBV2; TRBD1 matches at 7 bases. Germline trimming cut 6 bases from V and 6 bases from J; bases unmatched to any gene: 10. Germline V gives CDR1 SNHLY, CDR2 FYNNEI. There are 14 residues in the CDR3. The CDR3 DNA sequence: TGTGCCAGCAGCGCCTTGGACAGGATTTCTGAAGCTTTCTTT. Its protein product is CASSALDRISEAFF.

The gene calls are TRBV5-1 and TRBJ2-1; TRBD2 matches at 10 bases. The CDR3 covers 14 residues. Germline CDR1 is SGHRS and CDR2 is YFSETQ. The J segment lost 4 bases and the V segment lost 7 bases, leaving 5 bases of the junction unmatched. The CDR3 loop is CASHRTSGYNEQFF. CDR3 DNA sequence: TGCGCCAGCCACCGGACTAGCGGTTACAATGAGCAGTTCTTC.

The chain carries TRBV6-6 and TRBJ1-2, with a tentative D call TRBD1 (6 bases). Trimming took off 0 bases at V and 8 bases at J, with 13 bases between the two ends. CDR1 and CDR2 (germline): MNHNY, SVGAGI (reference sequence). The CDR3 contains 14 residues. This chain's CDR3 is CASSYSGPGVGYTF. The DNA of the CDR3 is TGTGCCAGCAGTTACTCGGGGCCAGGGGTAGGCTACACCTTC.

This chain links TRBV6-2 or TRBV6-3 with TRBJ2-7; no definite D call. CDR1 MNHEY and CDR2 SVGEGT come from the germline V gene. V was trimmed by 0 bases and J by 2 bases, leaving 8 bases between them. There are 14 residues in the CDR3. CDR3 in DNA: TGTGCCAGCAGTTACTCTCAGGTAACCTACGAGCAGTACTTC. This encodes CASSYSQVTYEQYF.

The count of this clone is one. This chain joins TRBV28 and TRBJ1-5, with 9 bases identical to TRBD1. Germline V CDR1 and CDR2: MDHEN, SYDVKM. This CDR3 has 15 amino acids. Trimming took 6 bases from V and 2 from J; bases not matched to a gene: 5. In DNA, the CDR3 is TGTGCCAGCAGCCGACAGGGGGACGGCAATCAGCCCCAGCATTTT. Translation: CASSRQGDGNQPQHF. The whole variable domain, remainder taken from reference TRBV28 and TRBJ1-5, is DVKVTQSSRYLVKRTGEKVFLECVQDMDHENMFWYRQDPGLGLRLIYFSYDVKMKEKGDIPEGYSVSREKKERFSLILESASTNQTSMYLCASSRQGDGNQPQHFGDGTRLSIL.

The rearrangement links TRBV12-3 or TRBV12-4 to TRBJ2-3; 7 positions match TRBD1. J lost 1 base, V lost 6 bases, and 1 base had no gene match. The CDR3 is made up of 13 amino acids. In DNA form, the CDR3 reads TGTGCCAGCAGGGGGACAGGCACAGATACGCAGTATTTT. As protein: CASRGTGTDTQYF.

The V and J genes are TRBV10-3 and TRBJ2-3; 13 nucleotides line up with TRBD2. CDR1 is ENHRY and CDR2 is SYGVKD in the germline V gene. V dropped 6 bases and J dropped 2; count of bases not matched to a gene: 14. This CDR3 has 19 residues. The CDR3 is CAISLLTSGGTADTDTQYF. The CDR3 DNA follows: TGTGCCATCAGCCTTTTGACTAGCGGGGGGACAGCCGACACAGATACGCAGTATTTT.

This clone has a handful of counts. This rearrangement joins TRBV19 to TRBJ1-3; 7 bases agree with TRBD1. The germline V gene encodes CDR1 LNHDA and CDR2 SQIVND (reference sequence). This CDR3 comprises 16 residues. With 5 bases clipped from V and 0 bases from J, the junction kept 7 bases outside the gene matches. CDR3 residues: CASSLDRVPSGNTIYF. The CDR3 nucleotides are TGTGCCAGTAGTCTCGACAGGGTCCCCTCTGGAAACACCATATATTTT.

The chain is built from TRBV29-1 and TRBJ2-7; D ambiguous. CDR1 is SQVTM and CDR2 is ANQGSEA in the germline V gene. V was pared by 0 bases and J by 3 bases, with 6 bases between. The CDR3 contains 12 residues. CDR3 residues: CSVEDSGYEQYF. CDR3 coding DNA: TGCAGCGTTGAAGACTCAGGCTACGAGCAGTACTTC.

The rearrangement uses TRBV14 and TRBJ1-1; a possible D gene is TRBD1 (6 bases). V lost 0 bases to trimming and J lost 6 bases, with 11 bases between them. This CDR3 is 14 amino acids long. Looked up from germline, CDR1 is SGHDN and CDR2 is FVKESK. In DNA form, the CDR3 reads TGTGCCAGCAGCCAAGATTTTGGGGGCTCTGAAGCTTTCTTT. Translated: CASSQDFGGSEAFF. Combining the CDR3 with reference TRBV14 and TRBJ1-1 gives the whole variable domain EAGVTQFPSHSVIEKGQTVTLRCDPISGHDNLYWYRRVMGKEIKFLLHFVKESKQDESGMPNNRFLAERTGGTYSTLKVQPAELEDSGVYFCASSQDFGGSEAFFGQGTRLTVV.

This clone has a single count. DNA for the CDR3: TGTGCCAGCAGCTGGAGGGAAAAACTGTTTTTT. The encoded protein is CASSWREKLFF. V and J are TRBV7-2 and TRBJ1-4; D gene unclear. CDR1 is SGHTA, CDR2 FQGNSA, per germline. CDR3 length: 11 amino acids. V dropped 4 bases and J dropped 8 bases, with 5 bases sitting between them.